Each of the 5 T cell receptor beta chains below was sequenced from the same sample in a study of lymphopenia after photon versus proton radiotherapy. The table came from immunoSEQ multiplex PCR; TCRdb's copy has only in-frame clones and leaves some out. Of some 25,000 clones listed, about 82% were seen once; the top ten hold 20% to 25%. This specimen consisted of peripheral blood, obtained from a patient treated with proton-based radiotherapy. These receptors originate from a woman in her 70s with pancreatic cancer.

The V and J genes are TRBV7-3 and TRBJ2-7; 9 bases agree with TRBD1. Unmatched junction bases numbered 8, after V lost 5 bases and J lost 3 bases. The CDR3 runs to 15 residues. Germline-derived CDR1 and CDR2 are SGHTA and FQGTGA. Here the CDR3 reads CASSLHPGQGYEQYF. The CDR3 nucleotides are TGTGCCAGCAGCCTCCATCCGGGACAGGGCTACGAGCAGTACTTC.

CDR3 sequence reads: CASSSEYEQYF. The CDR3 bases are TGTGCCAGCTCATCAGAGTACGAGCAGTACTTC. This sequence joins TRBV18 and TRBJ2-7; D is uncertain. Trimming removed 5 bases from V and 4 bases from J, with 6 bases in between. The CDR3 has 11 residues. Germline V gives CDR1 KGHSH, CDR2 LQKENI.

The chain joins TRBV5-1 to TRBJ1-6; D call uncertain. CDR1 SGHRS and CDR2 YFSETQ come from the germline V gene. Between the trimmed V and J ends, which lost 4 bases and 4 bases, there was a span of 9 bases. CDR3 length: 14 residues. CDR3: CASSVDGYNSPLHF. CDR3 DNA: TGCGCCAGCAGCGTGGACGGTTATAATTCACCCCTCCACTTT.

The chain combines TRBV4-1 with TRBJ2-2; 11 bases are shared with TRBD2. CDR3 length equals 18 residues. The trim removed 2 bases at V and 1 base at J, leaving 6 bases unmatched. In germline, CDR1 is MGHRA, CDR2 YSYEKL. CDR3 DNA: TGCGCCAGCAGCCAACAATTCGGACTAGCGGGGAACACCGGGGAGCTGTTTTTT. Its translation: CASSQQFGLAGNTGELFF.

The V call is TRBV28, the J call TRBJ1-2, with D perhaps TRBD1 (6 bases). Trimming left V 2 bases short and J 5 bases short, with 12 bases between. This CDR3 comprises 14 residues. Germline V gives CDR1 MDHEN, CDR2 SYDVKM. The CDR3 DNA reads as TGTGCCAGCAGTTTAGGGGGCGCAGGGTATGGCTACACCTTC. Its translation is CASSLGGAGYGYTF.